The present entry profiles one TCR beta chain with its context. The CDR3 loop spans 14 amino acids. V lost 6 bases and J lost 1, with 12 bases in between. Germline CDR1 reads SNHLY; CDR2 reads FYNNEI. Method: immunoSEQ multiplex PCR; TCRdb's copy keeps in-frame clones and lacks some. Among roughly 380,000 clones listed, 87% were seen once. The data were obtained in a study of blood T cell repertoires in COVID-19. The TCR sequence derives from a man aged 25-45 years who had recovered from COVID-19. This rearrangement joins TRBV2 to TRBJ1-1, with D perhaps TRBD1 (6 bases). The specimen was PBMCs or T cells enriched from blood (not recorded which). CDR3 loop: CASSADRTNTEAFF. The CDR3 DNA reads as TGTGCCAGCAGCGCGGACAGAACGAACACTGAAGCTTTCTTT.